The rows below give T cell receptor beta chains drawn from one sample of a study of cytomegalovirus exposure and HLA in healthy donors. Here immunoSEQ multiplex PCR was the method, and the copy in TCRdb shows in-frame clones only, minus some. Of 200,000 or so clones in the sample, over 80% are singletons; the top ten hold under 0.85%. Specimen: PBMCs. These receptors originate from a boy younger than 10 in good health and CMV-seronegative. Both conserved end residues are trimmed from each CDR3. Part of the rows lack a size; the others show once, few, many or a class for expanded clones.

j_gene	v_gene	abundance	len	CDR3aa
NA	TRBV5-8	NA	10	ASRWESYEQY
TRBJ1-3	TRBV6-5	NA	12	ASSLKGQGHTIY
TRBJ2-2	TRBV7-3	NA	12	ASSPTRDTGELF
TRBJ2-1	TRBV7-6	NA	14	ASSYSTAEGYNEQF
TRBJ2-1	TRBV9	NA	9	ASSAGDEQF
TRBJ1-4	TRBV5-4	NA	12	ASSLQGLHEKLF
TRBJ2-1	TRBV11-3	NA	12	ASSPGLDRNEQF
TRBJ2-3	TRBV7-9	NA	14	ASSLGSRGGLDTQY
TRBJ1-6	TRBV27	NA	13	ASSLSAGGNSPLH
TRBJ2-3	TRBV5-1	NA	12	ASSLGQSTDTQY
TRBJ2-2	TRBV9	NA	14	ASSVYSGYFTGELF
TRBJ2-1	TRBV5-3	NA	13	ARSAGLAENNEQF
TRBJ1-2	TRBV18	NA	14	ASSPSARDRGYGYT
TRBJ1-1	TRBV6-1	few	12	ASSEDRGRLGAF
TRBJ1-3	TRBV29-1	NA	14	SVGVGVASIGNTIY
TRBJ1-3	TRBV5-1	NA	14	ASSLDPGSSGNTIY
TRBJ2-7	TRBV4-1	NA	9	ASSHRSEQY
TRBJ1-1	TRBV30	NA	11	AWSVDRAGLTF
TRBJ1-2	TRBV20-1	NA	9	SAGGGNGYT
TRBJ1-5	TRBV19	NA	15	ASSIGKRDGSNQPQH
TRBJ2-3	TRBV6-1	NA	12	ASSGSGSTDTQY
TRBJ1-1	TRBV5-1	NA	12	ASSPTRRNTEAF
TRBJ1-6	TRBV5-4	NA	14	ASSLDLGQRNSPLH
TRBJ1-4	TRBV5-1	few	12	ASSLGGGDEKLF
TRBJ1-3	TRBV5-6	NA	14	ASSLGSRISGNTIY
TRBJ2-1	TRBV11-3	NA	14	ASSLDGKLTYNEQF
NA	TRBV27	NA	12	ASRRTSGRREQY
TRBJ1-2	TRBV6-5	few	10	ASSYLRGGYT
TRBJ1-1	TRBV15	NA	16	ATSRGFGTGSSGTEAF
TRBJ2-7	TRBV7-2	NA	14	ASSLEYGAGGASGH
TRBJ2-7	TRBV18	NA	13	ASSPLGDTTYEQY
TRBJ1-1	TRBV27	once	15	ASSPIIDGWWNTEAF
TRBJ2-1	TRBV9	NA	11	ASSVDSMDEQF
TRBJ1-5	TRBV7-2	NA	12	ASSLMDSYQPQH
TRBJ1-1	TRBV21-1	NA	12	ASSKERGRTEAF
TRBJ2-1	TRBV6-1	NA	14	ASSEAVGQGSNEQF
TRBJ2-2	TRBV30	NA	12	AWSGQGNTGELF
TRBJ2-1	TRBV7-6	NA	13	ASSLGPSSSNEQF
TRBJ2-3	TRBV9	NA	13	ASSVGGGPLDTQY
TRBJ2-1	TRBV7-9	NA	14	AATRGVTGGPNEQF
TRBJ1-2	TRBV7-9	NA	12	ASSFPGQGNGYT
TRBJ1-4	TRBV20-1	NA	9	SAREQGELF
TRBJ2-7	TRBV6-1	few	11	ASSARGPDEQY
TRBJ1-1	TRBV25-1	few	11	ASSGQGLTEAF
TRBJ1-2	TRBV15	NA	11	ATRTTGVAGYT
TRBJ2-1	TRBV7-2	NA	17	ASSSGLAGFESSYNEQF
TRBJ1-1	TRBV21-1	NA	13	ASSPLLGRNTEAF
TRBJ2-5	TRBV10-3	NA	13	AISEWTSGEETQY
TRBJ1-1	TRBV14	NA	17	ASSQDWDRRGERDTEAF
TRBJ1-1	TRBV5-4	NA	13	ASSFGRQGSTEAF
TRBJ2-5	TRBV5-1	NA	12	ASSPGGTEETQY
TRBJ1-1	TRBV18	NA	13	ASSPQGDRVTEAF
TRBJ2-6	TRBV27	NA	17	ASSSPGHPKSSGANVLT
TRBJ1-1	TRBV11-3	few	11	ASSLTGETEAF
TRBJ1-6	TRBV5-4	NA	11	ASTLSDNSPLH
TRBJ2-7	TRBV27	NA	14	ASSLSIAGNSYEQY
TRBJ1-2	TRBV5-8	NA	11	ASSNRGGNRYT
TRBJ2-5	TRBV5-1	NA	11	ASSLGLKETQY